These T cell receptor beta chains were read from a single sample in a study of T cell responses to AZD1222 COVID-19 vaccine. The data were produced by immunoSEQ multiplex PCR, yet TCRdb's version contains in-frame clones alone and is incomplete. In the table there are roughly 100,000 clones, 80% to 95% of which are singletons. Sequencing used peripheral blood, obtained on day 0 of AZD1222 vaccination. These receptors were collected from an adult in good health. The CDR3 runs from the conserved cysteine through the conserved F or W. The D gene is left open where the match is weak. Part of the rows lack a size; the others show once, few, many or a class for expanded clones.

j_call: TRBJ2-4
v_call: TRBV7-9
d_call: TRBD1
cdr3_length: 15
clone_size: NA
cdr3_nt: TGTGCCAGCAGCCGTATCGGACAGGGCAAAAACATTCAGTACTTC
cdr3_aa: CASSRIGQGKNIQYF

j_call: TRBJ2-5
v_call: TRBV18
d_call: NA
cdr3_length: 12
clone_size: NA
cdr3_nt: TGTGCCAGCTCACGGTCGGGAGAGACCCAGTACTTC
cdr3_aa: CASSRSGETQYF

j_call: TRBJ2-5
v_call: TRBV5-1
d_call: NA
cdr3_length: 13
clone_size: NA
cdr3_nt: TGCGCCAGCAGCCCCGGGACACAAGAGACCCAGTACTTC
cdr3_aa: CASSPGTQETQYF

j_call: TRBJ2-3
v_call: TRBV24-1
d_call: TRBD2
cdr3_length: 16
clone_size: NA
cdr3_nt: TGTGCCACCAGTGATCATACTAGCGGGGGGGCTGATACGCAGTATTTT
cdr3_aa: CATSDHTSGGADTQYF

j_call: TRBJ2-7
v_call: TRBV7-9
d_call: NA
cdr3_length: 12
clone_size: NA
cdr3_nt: TGTGCCAGCAGCACATTCGGGTACGAGCAGTACTTC
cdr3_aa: CASSTFGYEQYF

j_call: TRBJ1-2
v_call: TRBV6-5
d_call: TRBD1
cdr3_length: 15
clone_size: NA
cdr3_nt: TGTGCCAGCAGTTCCGACCCCGGGACAGGGTATGGCTACACCTTC
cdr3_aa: CASSSDPGTGYGYTF

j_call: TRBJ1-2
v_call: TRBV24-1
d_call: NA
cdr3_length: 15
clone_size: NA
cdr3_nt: TGTGCCACCAGCTTAGGGGGTCGAAATGGAGGGAGCTACACCTTC
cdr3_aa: CATSLGGRNGGSYTF

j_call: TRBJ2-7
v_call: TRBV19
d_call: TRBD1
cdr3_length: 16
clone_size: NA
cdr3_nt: TGTGCCAGTAGTGTTGGACAGGGGGTATGGGACTACGAGCAGTACTTC
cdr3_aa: CASSVGQGVWDYEQYF

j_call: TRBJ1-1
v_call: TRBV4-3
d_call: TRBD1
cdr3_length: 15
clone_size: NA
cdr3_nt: TGCGCCAGCAGCCAAAACAGGGGGAGTAGCACTGAAGCTTTCTTT
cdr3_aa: CASSQNRGSSTEAFF

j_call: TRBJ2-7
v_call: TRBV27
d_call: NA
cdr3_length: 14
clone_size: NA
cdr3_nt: TGTGCCAGCACTTCCGGGACACCCATTTACGAGCAGTACTTC
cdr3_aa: CASTSGTPIYEQYF

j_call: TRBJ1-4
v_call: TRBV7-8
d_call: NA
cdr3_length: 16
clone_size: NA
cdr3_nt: TGTGCCAGCAGCTTAGGTGCGGCAGTGAAAAATGAAAAACTGTTTTTT
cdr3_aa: CASSLGAAVKNEKLFF

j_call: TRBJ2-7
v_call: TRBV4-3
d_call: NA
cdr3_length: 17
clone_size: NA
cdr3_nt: TGCGCCAGCAGCCAAGATCCAAGAGGCTCGAACGACTACGAGCAGTACTTC
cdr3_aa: CASSQDPRGSNDYEQYF

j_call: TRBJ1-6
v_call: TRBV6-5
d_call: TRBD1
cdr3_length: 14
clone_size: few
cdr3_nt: TGTGCCAGCAGCGGCGACAGGGAGGCTTCACCCCTCCACTTT
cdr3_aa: CASSGDREASPLHF

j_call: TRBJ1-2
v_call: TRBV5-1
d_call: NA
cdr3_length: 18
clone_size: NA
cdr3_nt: TGCGCCAGCAGCTTGGCCATTTGGACAGACCACCCCATTGGTGGCTACACCTTC
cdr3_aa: CASSLAIWTDHPIGGYTF

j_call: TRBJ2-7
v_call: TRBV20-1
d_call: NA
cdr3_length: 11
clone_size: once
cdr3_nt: TGCAGTGCCTCCTTGTGGTCGGTGTCGTACTTC
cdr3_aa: CSASLWSVSYF

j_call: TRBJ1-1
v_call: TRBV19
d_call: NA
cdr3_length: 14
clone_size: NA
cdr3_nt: TGTGCCAGTAGTATAGGGCCCGGGAAGACTGAAGCTTTCTTT
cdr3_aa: CASSIGPGKTEAFF

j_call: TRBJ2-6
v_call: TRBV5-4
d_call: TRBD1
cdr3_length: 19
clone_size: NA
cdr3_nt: TGTGCCAGCAGCTCTAACACCGGGACAGGGGCCTCTGGGGCCAACGTCCTGACTTTC
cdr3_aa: CASSSNTGTGASGANVLTF

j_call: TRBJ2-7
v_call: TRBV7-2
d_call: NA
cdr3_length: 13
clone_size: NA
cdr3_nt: TGTGCCAGCAGCTTAGGCCCCAACTACGAGCAGTACTTC
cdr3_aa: CASSLGPNYEQYF

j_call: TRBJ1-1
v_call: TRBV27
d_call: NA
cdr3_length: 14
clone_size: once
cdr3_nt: TGTGCCAGCAGTTTAACAGCACCGAACACTGAAGCTTTCTTT
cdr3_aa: CASSLTAPNTEAFF

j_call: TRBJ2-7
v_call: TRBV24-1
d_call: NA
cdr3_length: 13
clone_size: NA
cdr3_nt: TGTGCCACCAGTCCGGGACTGGACTACGAGCAGTACTTC
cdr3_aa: CATSPGLDYEQYF

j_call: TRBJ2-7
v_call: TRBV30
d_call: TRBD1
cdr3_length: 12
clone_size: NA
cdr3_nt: TGTGCCGGGCAGGACAGGGGCTACGAGCAGTACTTC
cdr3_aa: CAGQDRGYEQYF

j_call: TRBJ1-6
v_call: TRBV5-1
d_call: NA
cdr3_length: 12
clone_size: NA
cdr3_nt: TGCGCCAGCAGCTTGTCGAATTCACCCCTCCACTTT
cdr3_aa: CASSLSNSPLHF

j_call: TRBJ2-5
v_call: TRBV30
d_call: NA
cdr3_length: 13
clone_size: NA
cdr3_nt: TGTGCCTGGAGTGTGGGGGCCGGAGAGACCCAGTACTTC
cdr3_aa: CAWSVGAGETQYF

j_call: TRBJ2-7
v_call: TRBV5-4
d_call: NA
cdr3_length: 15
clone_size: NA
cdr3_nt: TGTGCCAGCAGCTATCAGGGGAGTAGTCAAGACGAGCAGTACTTC
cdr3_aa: CASSYQGSSQDEQYF

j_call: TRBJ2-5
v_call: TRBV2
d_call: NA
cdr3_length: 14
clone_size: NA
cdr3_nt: TGTGCCAGCAGTCCCCCCCCCAGTCAAGAGACCCAGTACTTC
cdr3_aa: CASSPPPSQETQYF

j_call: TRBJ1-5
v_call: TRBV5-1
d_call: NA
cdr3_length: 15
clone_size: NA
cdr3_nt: TGCGCCAGCAGCTTGGGACGGGGGCGCAATCAGCCCCAGCATTTT
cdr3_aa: CASSLGRGRNQPQHF

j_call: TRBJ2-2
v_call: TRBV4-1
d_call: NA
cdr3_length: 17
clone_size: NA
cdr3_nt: TGCGCCAGCAGCCTGGGGATCTGGGGAGTGGTCACCGGGGAGCTGTTTTTT
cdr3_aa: CASSLGIWGVVTGELFF

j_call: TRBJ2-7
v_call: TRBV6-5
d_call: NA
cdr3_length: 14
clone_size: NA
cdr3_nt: TGTGCCAGCGGGGGGGCGAGAGTTGTCACCGAGCAGTACTTC
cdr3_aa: CASGGARVVTEQYF